This is a list of T cell receptor beta chains from one sample in a study of blood T cell repertoires in COVID-19. Method: immunoSEQ multiplex PCR; TCRdb's copy keeps in-frame clones and lacks some. Among roughly 190,000 clones listed, around nine tenths were seen once. The sample was peripheral blood. These receptor sequences come from a woman aged 40 to 55 who had recovered from COVID-19. The CDR3 runs from the conserved cysteine through the conserved F or W. The order of the fields is J gene, D gene, V gene, clone size, CDR3 DNA, CDR3 protein. The D gene is left open where the match is weak. Clone size is stated in some rows and not others, as once, few, many or a class when expanded.

J: TRBJ2-1
D: TRBD2
V: TRBV19
size: -
DNA: TGTGCCAGTAGTATCCTAATCCGAGGGCTAGCGGGGAATGAGCAGTTCTTC
CDR3: CASSILIRGLAGNEQFF

J: TRBJ2-2
D: -
V: TRBV6-5
size: -
DNA: TGTGCCAGCAGTTACTATGGCGGGGTCAACACCGGGGAGCTGTTTTTT
CDR3: CASSYYGGVNTGELFF

J: TRBJ1-1
D: TRBD1
V: TRBV5-1
size: -
DNA: TGCGCCAGCAGCGGGGCGACAGGGGGGAACACTGAAGCTTTCTTT
CDR3: CASSGATGGNTEAFF

J: TRBJ2-2
D: TRBD2
V: TRBV11-3
size: -
DNA: TGTGCCAGCAGCTTTGGAGCGGGAGGGCCCGACACCGGGGAGCTGTTTTTT
CDR3: CASSFGAGGPDTGELFF

J: TRBJ1-2
D: -
V: TRBV19
size: -
DNA: TGTGCCAGTAGCGAAACAGGGTATGGCTACACCTTC
CDR3: CASSETGYGYTF

J: TRBJ2-1
D: -
V: TRBV10-3
size: many
DNA: TGTGCCATCAGTGAAGGGGGAAATGAGCAGTTCTTC
CDR3: CAISEGGNEQFF

J: TRBJ2-3
D: TRBD2
V: TRBV3-1/TRBV3-2
size: -
DNA: TGTGCCAGCAGCCAAGAGGGGGCTAGCGGGAGCCCTAGCACAGATACGCAGTATTTT
CDR3: CASSQEGASGSPSTDTQYF

J: TRBJ1-5
D: -
V: TRBV27
size: -
DNA: TGTGCCAGCAGTCCTACACCGGGGAGATATCAGCCCCAGCATTTT
CDR3: CASSPTPGRYQPQHF

J: TRBJ1-1
D: -
V: TRBV24-1
size: -
DNA: TGTGCCACCAGTGACTGGTTTCGAGTTAACACTGAAGCTTTCTTT
CDR3: CATSDWFRVNTEAFF

J: TRBJ2-6
D: -
V: TRBV5-8
size: -
DNA: TGTGCCAGCAGCTTGCCCCGGACTACCCTCGTTGGGGCCAACGTCCTGACTTTC
CDR3: CASSLPRTTLVGANVLTF

J: TRBJ2-2
D: TRBD2
V: TRBV6-5
size: -
DNA: TGTGCCAGCAGTTACGAGATAGCGGGACCCGGGGAGCTGTTTTTT
CDR3: CASSYEIAGPGELFF

J: TRBJ2-7
D: TRBD2
V: TRBV10-1
size: few
DNA: TGCGCCAGCAGTTCCGATAGCGGGAGAGTTACCGAGCAGTACTTC
CDR3: CASSSDSGRVTEQYF

J: TRBJ1-1
D: TRBD1
V: TRBV18
size: -
DNA: TGTGCCAGCTCACCTAACCGGGACAGGGGGTTTACCACTGAAGCTTTCTTT
CDR3: CASSPNRDRGFTTEAFF

J: TRBJ1-1
D: TRBD1
V: TRBV14
size: -
DNA: TGTGCCAGCAGCCCGGGACAGCGTTTGAACACTGAAGCTTTCTTT
CDR3: CASSPGQRLNTEAFF

J: TRBJ2-3
D: TRBD2
V: TRBV27
size: -
DNA: TGTGCCAGCAGTCTCCCACCCCTAGCGGGAGGGTTCACAGATACGCAGTATTTT
CDR3: CASSLPPLAGGFTDTQYF

J: TRBJ1-1
D: TRBD1
V: TRBV5-8
size: few
DNA: TGTGCCAGCATCGACCTGACAGGGGCGTTGAACACTGAAGCTTTCTTT
CDR3: CASIDLTGALNTEAFF

J: TRBJ1-2
D: TRBD1
V: TRBV6-5
size: -
DNA: TGTGCCAGCAGTTATCGCACAGGGGAGAACTATGGCTACACCTTC
CDR3: CASSYRTGENYGYTF

J: TRBJ2-3
D: TRBD2
V: TRBV6-6
size: -
DNA: TGTGCCAGCAGGCGGGAGTGGGGCGCAGATACGCAGTATTTT
CDR3: CASRREWGADTQYF

J: TRBJ2-4
D: TRBD2
V: TRBV19
size: -
DNA: TGTGCCAGTAGCCCAGGGACTAGCGGCCTCGGGTTGGCCAAAAACATTCAGTACTTC
CDR3: CASSPGTSGLGLAKNIQYF